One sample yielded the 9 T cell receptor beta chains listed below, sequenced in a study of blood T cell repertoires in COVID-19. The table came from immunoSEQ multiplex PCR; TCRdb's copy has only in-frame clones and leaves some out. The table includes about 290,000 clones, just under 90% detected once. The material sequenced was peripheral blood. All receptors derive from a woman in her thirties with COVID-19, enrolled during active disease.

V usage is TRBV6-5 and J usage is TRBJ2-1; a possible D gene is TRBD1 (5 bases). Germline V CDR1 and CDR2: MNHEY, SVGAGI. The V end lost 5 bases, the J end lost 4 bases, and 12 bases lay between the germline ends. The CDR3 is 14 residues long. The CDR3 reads CASSLGQVYNEQFF. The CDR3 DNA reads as TGTGCCAGCAGTCTTGGACAAGTATACAATGAGCAGTTCTTC.

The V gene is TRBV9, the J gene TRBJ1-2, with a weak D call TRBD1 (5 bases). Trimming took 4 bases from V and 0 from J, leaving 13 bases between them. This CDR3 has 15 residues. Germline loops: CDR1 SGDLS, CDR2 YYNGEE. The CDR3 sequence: CASSPGLKANYGYTF. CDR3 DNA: TGTGCCAGCAGCCCGGGACTGAAAGCTAACTATGGCTACACCTTC.

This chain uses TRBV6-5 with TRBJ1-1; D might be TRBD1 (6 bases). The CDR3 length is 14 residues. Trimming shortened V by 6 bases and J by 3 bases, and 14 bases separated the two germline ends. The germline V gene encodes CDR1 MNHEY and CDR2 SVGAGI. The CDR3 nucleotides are TGTGCCAGCAGACTCCAGGGGCGCGACACTGAAGCTTTCTTT. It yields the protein CASRLQGRDTEAFF.

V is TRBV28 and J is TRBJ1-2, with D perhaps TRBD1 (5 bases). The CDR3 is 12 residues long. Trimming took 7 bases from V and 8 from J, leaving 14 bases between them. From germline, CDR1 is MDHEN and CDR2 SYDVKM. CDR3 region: CASMGQAYGYTF. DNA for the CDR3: TGTGCCAGCATGGGGCAGGCCTACGGCTACACCTTC.

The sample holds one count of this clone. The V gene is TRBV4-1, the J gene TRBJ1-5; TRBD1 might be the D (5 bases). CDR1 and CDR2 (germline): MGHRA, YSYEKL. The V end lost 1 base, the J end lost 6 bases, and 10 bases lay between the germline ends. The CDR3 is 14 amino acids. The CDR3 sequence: CASSQVDQGQPQHF. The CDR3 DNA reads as TGCGCCAGCAGCCAAGTTGATCAGGGTCAGCCCCAGCATTTT.

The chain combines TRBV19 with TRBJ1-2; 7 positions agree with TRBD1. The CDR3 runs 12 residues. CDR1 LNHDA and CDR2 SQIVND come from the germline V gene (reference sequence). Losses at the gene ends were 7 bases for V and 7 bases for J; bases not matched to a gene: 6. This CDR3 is CASNPQGSGYTF. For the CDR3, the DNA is TGTGCCAGTAACCCACAGGGGAGTGGCTACACCTTC. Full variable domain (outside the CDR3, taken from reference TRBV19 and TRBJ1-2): DGGITQSPKYLFRKEGQNVTLSCEQNLNHDAMYWYRQDPGQGLRLIYYSQIVNDFQKGDIAEGYSVSREKKESFPLTVTSAQKNPTAFYLCASNPQGSGYTFGSGTRLTVV.

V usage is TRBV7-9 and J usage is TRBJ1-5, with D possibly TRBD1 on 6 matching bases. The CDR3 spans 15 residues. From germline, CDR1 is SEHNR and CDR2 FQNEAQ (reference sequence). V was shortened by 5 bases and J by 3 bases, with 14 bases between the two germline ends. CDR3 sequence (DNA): TGTGCCAGCAGCCTACCGGGGGGCTACAATCAGCCCCAGCATTTT. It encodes CASSLPGGYNQPQHF.

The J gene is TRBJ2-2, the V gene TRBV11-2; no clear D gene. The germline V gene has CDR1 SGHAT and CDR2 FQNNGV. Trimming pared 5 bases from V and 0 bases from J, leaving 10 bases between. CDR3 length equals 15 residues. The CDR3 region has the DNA TGTGCCAGCAGCCGACACCTCGCGAACACCGGGGAGCTGTTTTTT. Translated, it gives CASSRHLANTGELFF.

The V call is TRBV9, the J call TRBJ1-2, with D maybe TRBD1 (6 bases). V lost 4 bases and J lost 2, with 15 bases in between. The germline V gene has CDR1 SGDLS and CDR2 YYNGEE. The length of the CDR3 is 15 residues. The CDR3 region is CASSSTGKLNYGYTF. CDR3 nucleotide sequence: TGTGCCAGCAGCTCTACAGGGAAATTGAACTATGGCTACACCTTC.